This TCR beta chain came from a study of glioma-infiltrating T cells after dendritic cell vaccination. Across the study: Samples are from glioblastoma patients in Phase I and II dendritic cell vaccine trials.

This clone has only one observation. The antigen is not known. Germline is not matched at one junction end, which may reflect a read error. Study results and limitations: Patients with more pretreatment TILs had longer time to progression and survival. TCR clonality showed no direct relationship with survival.

The CDR3 spans 13 residues. Germline V gene sequence: CDR1 SGHVS, CDR2 FNYEAQ. Here immunoSEQ multiplex PCR was the method, and the copy in TCRdb shows in-frame clones only, minus some. The sample holds some 10,000 clones, more than 75% seen once. Indicated time point: after dendritic cell vaccination, including at tumor progression/relapse. The sequencing here drew on blood, taken after dendritic cell vaccination. This receptor was taken from a human donor with glioblastoma. The chain links TRBV7-6 to TRBJ2-4, with TRBD2 matching over 14 bases. The DNA for the CDR3 is TGTGCCAGCAGCCCCTTGACTAGCGGGAGGGCCCACTTC. Protein sequence: CASSPLTSGRAHF.